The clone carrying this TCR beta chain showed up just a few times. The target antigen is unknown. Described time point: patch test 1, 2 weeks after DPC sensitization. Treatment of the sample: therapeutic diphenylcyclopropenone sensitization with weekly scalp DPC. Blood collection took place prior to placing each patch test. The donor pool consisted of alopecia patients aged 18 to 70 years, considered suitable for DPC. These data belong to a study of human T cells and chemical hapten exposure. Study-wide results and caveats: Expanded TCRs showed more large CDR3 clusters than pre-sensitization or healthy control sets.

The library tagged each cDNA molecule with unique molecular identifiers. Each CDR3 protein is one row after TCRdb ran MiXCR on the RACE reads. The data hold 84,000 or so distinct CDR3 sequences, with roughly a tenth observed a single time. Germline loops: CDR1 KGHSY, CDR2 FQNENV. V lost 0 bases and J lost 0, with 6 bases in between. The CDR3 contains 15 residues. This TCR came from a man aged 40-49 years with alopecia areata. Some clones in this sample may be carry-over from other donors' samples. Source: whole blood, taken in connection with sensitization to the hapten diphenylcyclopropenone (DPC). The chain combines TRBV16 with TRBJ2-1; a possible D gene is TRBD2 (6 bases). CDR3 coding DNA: TGTGCCAGCAGCCAATCGCGGGGCTCCTACAATGAGCAGTTCTTC. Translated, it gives CASSQSRGSYNEQFF.